This record covers a single T cell receptor beta chain. Per the original data handling: For nucleated cells, counts were estimated from reference gene primer amplification. Method: immunoSEQ multiplex PCR; TCRdb's copy keeps in-frame clones and lacks some. The V and J calls and clone size come from that table; D and trimming were worked out from the DNA. The sample lists about 300,000 clones; approximately 83% were seen once. V shed 2 bases and J 15 bases; nucleotides not matched to a gene: 14. The CDR3 contains 17 residues. Germline CDR1 is SGHVS and CDR2 is FNYEAQ. The data stem from a study of blood T cell repertoires in COVID-19. The study recruited people aged about 18 to 90 years across 20 to 30 US areas. Cohort 3 recovered donors had two negative PCRs, clearance, or symptom resolution.

Sequenced material: PBMCs or T cells enriched from blood (not recorded which). V gene TRBV7-6 combines with J gene TRBJ2-1, with TRBD2 identical over 15 bases. This clonotype was sampled from a man between 25 and 39 years old who had recovered from COVID-19. CDR3 region: CASSLTNGLAGGSHMFF. CDR3 DNA: TGTGCCAGCAGCTTAACCAACGGACTAGCGGGGGGGTCCCACATGTTCTTC.